The next 2 T cell receptor beta chains were all read from a single sample in a study of alternative splicing in chronic myeloid leukemia remission. Overall study context: Trial remission samples were taken at major or complete molecular response, at 12 or 24 months.

Each library started from approximately 1.1 ug total RNA with poly-A enrichment. TCRdb re-called the bulk RNA-seq reads; one entry per CDR3 protein, DNA not given. The sample lists 110 to 150 distinct CDR3 sequences, 97% occurring once. The source material was PBMCs or total blood leukocytes (not recorded which), sampled during remission. These receptors were obtained from an adult with chronic myeloid leukemia.

This clonotype has a single count. The rearrangement links TRBV2 to TRBJ1-1. Germline CDR1 and CDR2: SNHLY and FYNNEI. The CDR3 runs 15 residues. Here the CDR3 reads CASSRDSQVNTEAFF.

The rearrangement links TRBV4-1 to TRBJ1-3. The CDR3 is 14 amino acids. From germline, CDR1 is MGHRA and CDR2 YSYEKL. This chain's CDR3 is CASTQIGSGNTIYF.